The 14 T cell receptor beta chains below were found in one sample sequenced in a study of blood T cell repertoires in COVID-19. Only in-frame clones appear in the TCRdb table, and some are missing; sequencing was by immunoSEQ multiplex PCR. Of around 82,000 clones listed, less than 90% are singletons. Input material: peripheral blood. These receptors were obtained from a man older than 75 with COVID-19, enrolled during active disease.

The rearrangement joins TRBV10-3 to TRBJ2-7; 15 bases match TRBD2. This CDR3 contains 15 residues. The V gene's germline CDR1 is ENHRY and CDR2 SYGVKD. Losses at the gene ends were 6 bases for V and 3 bases for J; bases not matched to a gene: 3. CDR3 sequence: CAISGTSGGLYEQYF. The CDR3 nucleotides are TGTGCCATCAGCGGGACTAGCGGGGGGCTCTACGAGCAGTACTTC.

This chain links TRBV2 with TRBJ2-3; D possibly corresponds to TRBD2 (5 bases). CDR1 SNHLY and CDR2 FYNNEI come from the germline V gene. The ends were cut back, 9 bases at V and 4 bases at J, with 14 bases in the middle. The CDR3 has 13 residues. DNA for the CDR3: TGTGCCAGTGGGTCGGGGTGGGCAGATACGCAGTATTTT. Its protein product is CASGSGWADTQYF.

This rearrangement joins TRBV5-4 to TRBJ1-1, with D possibly being TRBD1 (6 bases). The CDR3 extends over 14 amino acids. The germline gives CDR1 SGHNT, CDR2 YYREEE (reference sequence). Trimming took off 2 bases at V and 1 base at J, with 9 bases between the two ends. CDR3 coding DNA: TGTGCCAGCAGCTTTCGCAGGGGGAACACTGAAGCTTTCTTT. Translated: CASSFRRGNTEAFF.

V usage is TRBV7-6 and J usage is TRBJ2-7; 9 bases line up with TRBD2. The CDR3 consists of 15 residues. Germline-derived CDR1 and CDR2 are SGHVS and FNYEAQ. The J segment lost 3 bases and the V segment lost 5 bases, leaving 8 bases of the junction unmatched. CDR3 amino acids: CASSLLAGPRYEQYF. The CDR3 coding sequence is TGTGCCAGCAGCCTCCTAGCGGGGCCACGCTACGAGCAGTACTTC.

The gene calls are TRBV7-9 and TRBJ1-2; D may be TRBD1 (5 bases). V was cut by 0 bases and J by 8 bases, with 13 bases left in between. The germline V gene encodes CDR1 SEHNR and CDR2 FQNEAQ (reference sequence). CDR3 length equals 14 residues. This chain's CDR3 is CASSLAGRARGYTF. The CDR3 DNA reads as TGTGCCAGCAGCTTAGCCGGCAGGGCAAGAGGCTACACCTTC.

J is TRBJ1-2 and V is TRBV19, with 8 bases identical to TRBD1. Trimming removed 5 bases from V and 7 bases from J; junction bases left unmatched: 9. Germline V gene sequence: CDR1 LNHDA, CDR2 SQIVND (reference sequence). This CDR3 has 14 amino acids. Here the CDR3 reads CASSFQGAGGGYTF. The DNA of the CDR3 is TGTGCCAGTAGTTTCCAGGGGGCTGGAGGTGGCTACACCTTC.

This sequence joins TRBV19 and TRBJ1-3; D is unresolved. V was shortened by 4 bases and J by 4 bases, with 20 bases between the two germline ends. The germline V gene has CDR1 LNHDA and CDR2 SQIVND (reference sequence). The CDR3 is made up of 17 amino acids. The CDR3 is CASSKTSLRRTGNTIYF. The DNA of the CDR3 is TGTGCCAGTAGTAAGACTAGCCTCAGACGGACGGGAAACACCATATATTTT.

V gene TRBV4-2 combines with J gene TRBJ1-2; 7 bases align to TRBD1. The germline V gene has CDR1 LGHNA and CDR2 YNFKEQ. The CDR3 totals 15 residues. With 1 base clipped from V and 7 bases from J, the junction kept 9 bases outside the gene matches. The CDR3 bases are TGTGCCAGCAGCCAAGTTCAGCAGGGGGAGGCTGGCTACACCTTC. It codes for CASSQVQQGEAGYTF.

This chain joins TRBV4-1 and TRBJ2-7; a weak D match, TRBD2 (6 bases). Germline values: CDR1 MGHRA, CDR2 YSYEKL. Between the trimmed V and J ends, which lost 4 bases and 1 base, there was a span of 14 bases. The CDR3 runs 15 residues. CDR3 in amino acids: CASSLNPGESYEQYF. The CDR3 DNA sequence: TGCGCCAGCAGCCTAAATCCGGGGGAGTCCTACGAGCAGTACTTC.

J is TRBJ1-5 and V is TRBV10-3; 7 bases agree with TRBD1. This CDR3 is built from 15 residues. Germline V gives CDR1 ENHRY, CDR2 SYGVKD. V shed 5 bases and J 4 bases; nucleotides not matched to a gene: 8. CDR3 DNA: TGTGCCATCAGTAGCCGGGACAGTCTAAATCAGCCCCAGCATTTT. This translates into CAISSRDSLNQPQHF.

The chain couples TRBV9 to TRBJ2-1; weak D call: TRBD2 (5 bases). This CDR3 has 14 residues. V dropped 3 bases and J dropped 5 bases, with 12 bases sitting between them. Germline V gives CDR1 SGDLS, CDR2 YYNGEE. The CDR3 nucleotides are TGTGCCAGCAGCGGGGGAGCCGGGGACAATGAGCAGTTCTTC. Amino acids: CASSGGAGDNEQFF. The full variable domain, rest sourced from reference TRBV9 and TRBJ2-1, is DSGVTQTPKHLITATGQRVTLRCSPRSGDLSVYWYQQSLDQGLQFLIQYYNGEERAKGNILERFSAQQFPDLHSELNLSSLELGDSALYFCASSGGAGDNEQFFGPGTRLTVL.

This chain links TRBV6-2 or TRBV6-3 with TRBJ1-2, with a weak D call TRBD1 (6 bases). The germline V and J ends were trimmed by 2 bases and 2 bases, with 18 bases remaining between them. The CDR3 is 17 residues long. The germline V gene has CDR1 MNHEY and CDR2 SVGEGT. CDR3 sequence reads: CASSYGTSRFNNYGYTF. DNA for the CDR3: TGTGCCAGCAGTTACGGGACATCTCGTTTTAACAACTATGGCTACACCTTC.

This rearrangement joins TRBV18 to TRBJ2-3; TRBD2 matches 7 bases. Germline values: CDR1 KGHSH, CDR2 LQKENI. This CDR3 region has 16 residues. The V segment lost 3 bases and the J segment 4 bases; nucleotides outside the gene matches: 10. The CDR3 sequence is CASSPWGGLEADTQYF. CDR3 nucleotide sequence: TGTGCCAGCTCACCTTGGGGGGGACTGGAGGCAGATACGCAGTATTTT.

The J gene is TRBJ2-3, the V gene TRBV9; TRBD1 matches 7 bases. The germline V gene has CDR1 SGDLS and CDR2 YYNGEE. The ends lost 0 bases at V and 4 bases at J; junction bases unmatched: 5. This CDR3 has 15 residues. The CDR3 DNA reads TGTGCCAGCAGCGTAGAGGCAAGGGGGCCAGATACGCAGTATTTT. Translation: CASSVEARGPDTQYF.